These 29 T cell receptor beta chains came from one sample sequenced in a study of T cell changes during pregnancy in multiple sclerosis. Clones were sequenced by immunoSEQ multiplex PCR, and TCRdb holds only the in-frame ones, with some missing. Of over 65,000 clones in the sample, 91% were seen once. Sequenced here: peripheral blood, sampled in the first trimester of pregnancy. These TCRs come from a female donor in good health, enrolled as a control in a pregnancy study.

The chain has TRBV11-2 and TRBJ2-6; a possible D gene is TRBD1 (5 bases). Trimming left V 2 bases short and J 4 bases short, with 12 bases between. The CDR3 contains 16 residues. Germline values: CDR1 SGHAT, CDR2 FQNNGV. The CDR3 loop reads CASSLSGAGGANVLTF. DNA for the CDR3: TGTGCCAGCAGCTTAAGTGGGGCAGGAGGGGCCAACGTCCTGACTTTC. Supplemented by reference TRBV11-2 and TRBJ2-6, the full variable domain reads EAGVAQSPRYKIIEKRQSVAFWCNPISGHATLYWYQQILGQGPKLLIQFQNNGVVDDSQLPKDRFSAERLKGVDSTLKIQPAKLEDSAVYLCASSLSGAGGANVLTFGAGSRLTVL.

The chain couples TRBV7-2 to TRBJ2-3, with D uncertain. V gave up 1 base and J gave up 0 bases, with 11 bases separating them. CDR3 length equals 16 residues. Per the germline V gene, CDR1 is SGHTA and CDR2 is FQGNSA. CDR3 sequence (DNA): TGTGCCAGCAGCTTAGGGCAGGTATCTAGCACAGATACGCAGTATTTT. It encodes CASSLGQVSSTDTQYF. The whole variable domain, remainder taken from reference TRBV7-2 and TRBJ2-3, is GAGVSQSPSNKVTEKGKDVELRCDPISGHTALYWYRQSLGQGLEFLIYFQGNSAPDKSGLPSDRFSAERTGGSVSTLTIQRTQQEDSAVYLCASSLGQVSSTDTQYFGPGTRLTVL.

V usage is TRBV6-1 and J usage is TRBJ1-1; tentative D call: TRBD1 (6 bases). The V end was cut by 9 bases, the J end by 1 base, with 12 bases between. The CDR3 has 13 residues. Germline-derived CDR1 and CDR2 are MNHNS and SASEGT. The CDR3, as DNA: TGTGCCAGTCTAAGGACAGCGAACACTGAAGCTTTCTTT. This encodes CASLRTANTEAFF.

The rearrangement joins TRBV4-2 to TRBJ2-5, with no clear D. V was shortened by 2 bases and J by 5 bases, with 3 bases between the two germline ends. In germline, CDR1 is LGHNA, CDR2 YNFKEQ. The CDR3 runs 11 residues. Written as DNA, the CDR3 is TGTGCCAGCAGCCAACGGGAGACCCAGTACTTC. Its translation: CASSQRETQYF.

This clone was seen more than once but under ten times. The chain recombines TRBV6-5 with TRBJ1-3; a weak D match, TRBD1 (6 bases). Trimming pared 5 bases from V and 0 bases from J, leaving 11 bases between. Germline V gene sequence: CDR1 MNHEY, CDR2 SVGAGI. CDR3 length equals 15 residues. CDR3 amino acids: CASSNTGYSGNTIYF. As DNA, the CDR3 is TGTGCCAGCAGTAATACAGGGTACTCTGGAAACACCATATATTTT.

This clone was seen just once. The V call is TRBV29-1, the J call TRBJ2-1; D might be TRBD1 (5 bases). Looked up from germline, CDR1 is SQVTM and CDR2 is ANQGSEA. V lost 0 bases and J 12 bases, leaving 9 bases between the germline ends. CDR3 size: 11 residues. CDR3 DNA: TGCAGCGTTGAAGATCAGGGAAGGCAGTTCTTC. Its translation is CSVEDQGRQFF.

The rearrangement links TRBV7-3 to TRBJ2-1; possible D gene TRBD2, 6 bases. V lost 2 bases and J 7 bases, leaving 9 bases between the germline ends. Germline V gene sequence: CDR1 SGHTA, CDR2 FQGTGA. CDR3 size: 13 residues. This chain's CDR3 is CASSLGGENEQFF. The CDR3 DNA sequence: TGTGCCAGCAGCTTAGGAGGGGAGAATGAGCAGTTCTTC.

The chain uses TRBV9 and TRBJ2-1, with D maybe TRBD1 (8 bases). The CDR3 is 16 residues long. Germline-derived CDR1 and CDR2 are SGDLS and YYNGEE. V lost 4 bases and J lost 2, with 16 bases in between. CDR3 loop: CASSPQGAGAYNEQFF. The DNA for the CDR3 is TGTGCCAGCAGCCCCCAGGGGGCGGGGGCCTACAATGAGCAGTTCTTC.

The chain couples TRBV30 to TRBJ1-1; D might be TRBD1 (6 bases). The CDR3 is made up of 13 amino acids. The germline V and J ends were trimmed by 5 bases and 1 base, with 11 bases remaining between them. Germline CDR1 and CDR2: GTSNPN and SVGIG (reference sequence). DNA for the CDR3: TGTGCCTGGGGTCTACAGGGGAACACTGAAGCTTTCTTT. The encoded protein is CAWGLQGNTEAFF. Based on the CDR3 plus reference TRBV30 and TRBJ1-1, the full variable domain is SQTIHQWPATLVQPVGSPLSLECTVEGTSNPNLYWYRQAAGRGLQLLFYSVGIGQISSEVPQNLSASRPQDRQFILSSKKLLLSDSGFYLCAWGLQGNTEAFFGQGTRLTVV.

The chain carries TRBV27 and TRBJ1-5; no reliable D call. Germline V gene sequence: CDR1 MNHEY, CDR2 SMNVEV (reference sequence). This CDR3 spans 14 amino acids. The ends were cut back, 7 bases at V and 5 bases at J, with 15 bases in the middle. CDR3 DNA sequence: TGTGCCAGCATGAGCGGGAGTGGGCATCAGCCCCAGCATTTT. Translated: CASMSGSGHQPQHF.

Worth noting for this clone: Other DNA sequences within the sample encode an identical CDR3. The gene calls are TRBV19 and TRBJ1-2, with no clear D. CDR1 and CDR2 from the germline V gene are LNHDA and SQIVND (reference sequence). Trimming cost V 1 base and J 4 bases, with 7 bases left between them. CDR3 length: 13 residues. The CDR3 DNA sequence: TGTGCCAGTAGTATAGGGCAGTTCTATGGCTACACCTTC. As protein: CASSIGQFYGYTF.

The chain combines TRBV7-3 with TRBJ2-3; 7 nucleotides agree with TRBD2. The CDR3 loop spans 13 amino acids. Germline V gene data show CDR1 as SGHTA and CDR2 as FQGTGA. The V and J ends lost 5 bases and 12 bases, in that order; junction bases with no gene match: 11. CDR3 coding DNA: TGTGCCAGCAGCCCATCCACCGGGGGGTACCAGTATTTT. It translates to CASSPSTGGYQYF.

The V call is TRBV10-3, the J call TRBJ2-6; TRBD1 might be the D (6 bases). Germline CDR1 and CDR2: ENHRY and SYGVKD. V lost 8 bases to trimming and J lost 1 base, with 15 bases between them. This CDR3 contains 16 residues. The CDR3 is CAIQPGQESGANVLTF. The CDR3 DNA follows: TGTGCCATCCAACCGGGACAAGAGTCTGGGGCCAACGTCCTGACTTTC.

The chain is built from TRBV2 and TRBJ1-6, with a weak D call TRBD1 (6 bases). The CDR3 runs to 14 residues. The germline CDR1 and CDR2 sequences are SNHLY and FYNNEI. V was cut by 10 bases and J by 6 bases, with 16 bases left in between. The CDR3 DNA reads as TGTGCCAACCGCCCGGGGGGCCTTAATTCACCCCTCCACTTT. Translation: CANRPGGLNSPLHF.

CDR3 DNA sequence: TGTGCCAGCAGACCCAGCGGGGGCCCAGATACGCAGTATTTT. It encodes CASRPSGGPDTQYF. This chain links TRBV6-1 with TRBJ2-3, with 8 bases identical to TRBD2. CDR1 is MNHNS, CDR2 SASEGT, per germline. V lost 6 bases, J lost 4 bases, and 6 bases stayed unmatched. This CDR3 spans 14 amino acids.

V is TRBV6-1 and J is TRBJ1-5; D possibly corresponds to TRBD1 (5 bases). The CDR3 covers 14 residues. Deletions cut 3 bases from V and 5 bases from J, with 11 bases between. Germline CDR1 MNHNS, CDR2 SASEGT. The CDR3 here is CASSDRVGDQPQHF. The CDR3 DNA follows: TGTGCCAGCAGTGACAGGGTAGGGGATCAGCCCCAGCATTTT.

The chain's CDR3 is CASSSTGNTGELFF. DNA for the CDR3: TGTGCCAGCAGCTCCACAGGGAACACCGGGGAGCTGTTTTTT. V is TRBV7-3 and J is TRBJ2-2, with D possibly matching TRBD1 (5 bases). CDR1 is SGHTA and CDR2 is FQGTGA in the germline V gene. CDR3 length: 14 amino acids. V dropped 4 bases and J dropped 1 base, with 7 bases sitting between them.

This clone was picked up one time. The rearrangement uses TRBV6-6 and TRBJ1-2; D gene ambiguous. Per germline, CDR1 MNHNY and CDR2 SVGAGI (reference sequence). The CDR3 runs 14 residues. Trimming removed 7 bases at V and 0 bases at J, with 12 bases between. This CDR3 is CASTHLEANYGYTF. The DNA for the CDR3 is TGTGCCAGCACCCATTTAGAAGCTAACTATGGCTACACCTTC.

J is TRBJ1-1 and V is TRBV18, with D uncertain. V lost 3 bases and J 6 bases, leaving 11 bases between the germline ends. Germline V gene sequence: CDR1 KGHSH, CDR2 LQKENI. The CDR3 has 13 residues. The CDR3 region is CASSPSRGPEAFF. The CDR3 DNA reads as TGTGCCAGCTCACCCTCTCGAGGTCCTGAAGCTTTCTTT. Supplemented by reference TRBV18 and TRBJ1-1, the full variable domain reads NAGVMQNPRHLVRRRGQEARLRCSPMKGHSHVYWYRQLPEEGLKFMVYLQKENIIDESGMPKERFSAEFPKEGPSILRIQQVVRGDSAAYFCASSPSRGPEAFFGQGTRLTVV.

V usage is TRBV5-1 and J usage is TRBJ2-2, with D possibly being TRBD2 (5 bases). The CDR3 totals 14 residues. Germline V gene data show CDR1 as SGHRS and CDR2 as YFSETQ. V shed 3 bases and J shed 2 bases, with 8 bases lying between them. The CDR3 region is CASSSRGNTGELFF. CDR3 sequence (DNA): TGCGCCAGCAGCTCTCGGGGAAACACCGGGGAGCTGTTTTTT.

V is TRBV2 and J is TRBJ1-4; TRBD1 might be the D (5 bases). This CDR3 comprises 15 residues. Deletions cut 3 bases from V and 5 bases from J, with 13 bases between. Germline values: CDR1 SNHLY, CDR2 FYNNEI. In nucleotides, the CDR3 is TGTGCCAGCAGTGACTCTGGGACTGGAAATGAAAAACTGTTTTTT. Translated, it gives CASSDSGTGNEKLFF.

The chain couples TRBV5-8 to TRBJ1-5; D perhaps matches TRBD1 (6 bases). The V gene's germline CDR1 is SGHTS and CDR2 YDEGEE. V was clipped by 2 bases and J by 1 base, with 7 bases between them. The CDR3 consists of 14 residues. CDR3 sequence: CASSFRGSNQPQHF. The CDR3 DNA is TGTGCCAGCAGCTTCAGGGGAAGCAATCAGCCCCAGCATTTT.

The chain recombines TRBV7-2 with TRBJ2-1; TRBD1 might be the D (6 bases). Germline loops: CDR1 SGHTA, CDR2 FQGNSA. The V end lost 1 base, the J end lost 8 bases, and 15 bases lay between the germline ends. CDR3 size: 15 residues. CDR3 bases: TGTGCCAGCAGCTTAGAAGCAGGGACACCTTATGAGCAGTTCTTC. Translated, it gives CASSLEAGTPYEQFF.

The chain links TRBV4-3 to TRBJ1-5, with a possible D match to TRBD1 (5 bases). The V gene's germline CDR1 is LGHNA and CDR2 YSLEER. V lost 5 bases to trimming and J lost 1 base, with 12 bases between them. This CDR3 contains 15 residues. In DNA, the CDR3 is TGCGCCAGCAGCTCACAGGTTGGGAGCAATCAGCCCCAGCATTTT. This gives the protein CASSSQVGSNQPQHF.

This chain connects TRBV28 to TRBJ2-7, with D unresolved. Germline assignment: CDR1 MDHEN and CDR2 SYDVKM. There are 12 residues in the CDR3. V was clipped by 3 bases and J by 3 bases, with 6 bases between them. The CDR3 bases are TGTGCCAGCAGTTTTGGCAGCTACGAGCAGTACTTC. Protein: CASSFGSYEQYF. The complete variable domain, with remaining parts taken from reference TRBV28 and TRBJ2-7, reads DVKVTQSSRYLVKRTGEKVFLECVQDMDHENMFWYRQDPGLGLRLIYFSYDVKMKEKGDIPEGYSVSREKKERFSLILESASTNQTSMYLCASSFGSYEQYFGPGTRLTVT.

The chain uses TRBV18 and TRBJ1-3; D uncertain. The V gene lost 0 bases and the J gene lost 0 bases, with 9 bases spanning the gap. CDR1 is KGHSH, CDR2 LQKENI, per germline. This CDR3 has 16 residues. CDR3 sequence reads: CASSPPDRGSGNTIYF. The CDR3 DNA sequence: TGTGCCAGCTCACCACCGGATCGGGGCTCTGGAAACACCATATATTTT. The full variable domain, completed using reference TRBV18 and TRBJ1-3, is NAGVMQNPRHLVRRRGQEARLRCSPMKGHSHVYWYRQLPEEGLKFMVYLQKENIIDESGMPKERFSAEFPKEGPSILRIQQVVRGDSAAYFCASSPPDRGSGNTIYFGEGSWLTVV.

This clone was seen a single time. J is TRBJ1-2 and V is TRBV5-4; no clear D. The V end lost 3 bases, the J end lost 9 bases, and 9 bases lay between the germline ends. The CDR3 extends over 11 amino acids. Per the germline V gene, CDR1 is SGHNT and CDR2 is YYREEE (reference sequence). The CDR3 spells CASSSSWSYTF. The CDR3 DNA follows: TGTGCCAGCAGCTCTAGTTGGAGCTACACCTTC.

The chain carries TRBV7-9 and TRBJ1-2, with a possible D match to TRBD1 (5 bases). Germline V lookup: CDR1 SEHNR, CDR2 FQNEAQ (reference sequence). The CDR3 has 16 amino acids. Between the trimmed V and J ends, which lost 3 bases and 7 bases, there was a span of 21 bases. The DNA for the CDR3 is TGTGCCAGCAGCTTCCCCGGAGGAGGGGAATTGGGTGGCTACACCTTC. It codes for CASSFPGGGELGGYTF. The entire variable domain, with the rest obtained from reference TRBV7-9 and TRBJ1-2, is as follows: DTGVSQNPRHKITKRGQNVTFRCDPISEHNRLYWYRQTLGQGPEFLTYFQNEAQLEKSRLLSDRFSAERPKGSFSTLEIQRTEQGDSAMYLCASSFPGGGELGGYTFGSGTRLTVV.

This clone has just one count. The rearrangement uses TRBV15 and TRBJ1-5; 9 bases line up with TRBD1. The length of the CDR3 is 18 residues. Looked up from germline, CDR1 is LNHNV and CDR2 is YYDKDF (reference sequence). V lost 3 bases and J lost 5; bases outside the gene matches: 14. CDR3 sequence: CATSSTGTGMGGYQPQHF. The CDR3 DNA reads TGTGCCACCAGCAGCACCGGGACAGGGATGGGGGGGTATCAGCCCCAGCATTTT.